The present T cell receptor beta chain was sequenced within a study of blood T cell repertoires in COVID-19. The overall study: The study drew acute and convalescent COVID-19 samples from the United States, Italy and Spain. PBMCs, B-cell-depleted T cells, or T cells were the source of the cDNA or gDNA that made up the material.

V was trimmed by 7 bases and J by 0 bases, leaving 14 bases between them. The V gene's germline CDR1 is SGHRS and CDR2 YFSETQ. The CDR3 length is 16 residues. As handled by the study authors: Amplifying reference gene primers gave estimates of nucleated cell counts. Method: immunoSEQ multiplex PCR; TCRdb's copy keeps in-frame clones and lacks some. V, J and clone size reflect that table, while D and trimming were determined from the DNA. The sample lists roughly 230,000 clones; roughly 83% were seen once. The specimen was peripheral blood. The J gene is TRBJ2-6, the V gene TRBV5-1; no firm D call. The TCR sequence derives from a middle-aged man with acute or convalescent COVID-19. The CDR3 nucleotides read TGCGCCAGCCGTCAAGAACTAAACTCTGGGGCCAACGTCCTGACTTTC. Its translation is CASRQELNSGANVLTF.